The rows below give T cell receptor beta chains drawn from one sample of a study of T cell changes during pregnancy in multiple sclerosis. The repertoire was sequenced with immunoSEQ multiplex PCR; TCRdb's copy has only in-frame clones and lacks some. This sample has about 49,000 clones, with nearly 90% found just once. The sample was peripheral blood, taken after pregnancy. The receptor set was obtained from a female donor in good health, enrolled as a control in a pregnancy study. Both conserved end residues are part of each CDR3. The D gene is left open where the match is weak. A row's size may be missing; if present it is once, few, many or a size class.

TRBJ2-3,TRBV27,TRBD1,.,TGTGCCAGCAGTGGCTACAGGGGCCCCCTCAAGACAGATACGCAGTATTTT,CASSGYRGPLKTDTQYF
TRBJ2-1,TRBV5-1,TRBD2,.,TGCGCCAGCAGCCGGGGGGGCTCATCGAATGAGCAGTTCTTC,CASSRGGSSNEQFF
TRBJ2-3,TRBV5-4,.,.,TGTGCCAGCAGCCGGGGGTTACAGATCACAGATACGCAGTATTTT,CASSRGLQITDTQYF
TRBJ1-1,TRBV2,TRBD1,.,TGTGCCAGCAGTGAAGCGGGACAGGGGGTTTCTGAAGCTTTCTTT,CASSEAGQGVSEAFF
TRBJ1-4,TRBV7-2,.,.,TGTGCCAGCAGCCTAGGGAGGGGAAAACTGTTTTTT,CASSLGRGKLFF
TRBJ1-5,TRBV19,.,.,TGTGCCAGTCAAGACAGGCTTTATCAGCCCCAGCATTTT,CASQDRLYQPQHF
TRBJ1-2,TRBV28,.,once,TGTGCCAGCAGTGACTTGATTGGGGGCTACACCTTC,CASSDLIGGYTF
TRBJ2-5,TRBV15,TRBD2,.,TGTGCCACCAGCAGAGATCGGCGGGGGGGAGAAGAGACCCAGTACTTC,CATSRDRRGGEETQYF
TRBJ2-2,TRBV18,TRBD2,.,TGTGCCAGCTCACCCGGCGGGGGGAACACCGGGGAGCTGTTTTTT,CASSPGGGNTGELFF
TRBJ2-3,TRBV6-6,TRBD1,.,TGTGCCAGCAATTTAGGGACAGGGGGTACAGATACGCAGTATTTT,CASNLGTGGTDTQYF
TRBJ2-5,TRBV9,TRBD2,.,TGTGCCAGCAGCCCGCGGGGGCAAGAGACCCAGTACTTC,CASSPRGQETQYF
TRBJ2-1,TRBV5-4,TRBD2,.,TGTGCCAGCAGCTTGGGGGCTAGCGGTGGGAATGAGCAGTTCTTC,CASSLGASGGNEQFF
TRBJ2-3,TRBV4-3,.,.,TGCGCCAGCAGCCAAGGCGGGGTTTTTTCTAGCACAGATACGCAGTATTTT,CASSQGGVFSSTDTQYF
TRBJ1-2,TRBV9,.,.,TGTGCCAGCAGCGCAGACAAGTCCACTAGAGGCTACACCTTC,CASSADKSTRGYTF
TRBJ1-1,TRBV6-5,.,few,TGTGCCAGCAGTCCATACGGGGGAATGGGGACTGAAGCTTTCTTT,CASSPYGGMGTEAFF
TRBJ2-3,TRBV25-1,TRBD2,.,TGTGCCAGCAGTGAATATATGGTTAGCGGGGTTGTCCATACGCAGTATTTT,CASSEYMVSGVVHTQYF
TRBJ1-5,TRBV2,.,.,TGTGCCAGCAAGGAAAAGGGGCCGGGCAATCAGCCCCAGCATTTT,CASKEKGPGNQPQHF
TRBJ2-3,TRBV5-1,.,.,TGCGCCAGCAGCTTGGCCCCCGCAGATACGCAGTATTTT,CASSLAPADTQYF
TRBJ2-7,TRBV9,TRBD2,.,TGTGCCAGCAGCCCGGGACTACGCTACGAGCAGTACTTC,CASSPGLRYEQYF
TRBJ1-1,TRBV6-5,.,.,TGTGCCAGCAGTTACTCGAAGGTAGGGGCTGAAGCTTTCTTT,CASSYSKVGAEAFF
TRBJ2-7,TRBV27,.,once,TGTGCCAGCAGGACTCGCCGCTCCTACGAGCAGTACTTC,CASRTRRSYEQYF
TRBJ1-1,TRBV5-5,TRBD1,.,TGTGCCAGCAGCCCAGGACAGGGGTCTAGGAACACTGAAGCTTTCTTT,CASSPGQGSRNTEAFF
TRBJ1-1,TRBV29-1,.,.,TGCAGCGTTGGTGGTTTGACAGACAACACTGAAGCTTTCTTT,CSVGGLTDNTEAFF
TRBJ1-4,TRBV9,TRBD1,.,TGTGCCAGCAGCGTAGACCAGGGGGCAACTAATGAAAAACTGTTTTTT,CASSVDQGATNEKLFF
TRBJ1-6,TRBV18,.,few,TGTGCCAGCTCACCAGGGGCAGGGGCTTCACCCCTCCACTTT,CASSPGAGASPLHF
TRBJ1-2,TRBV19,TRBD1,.,TGTGCCAGTAGTATGGGAACAGGGGGTTCCTATGGCTACACCTTC,CASSMGTGGSYGYTF
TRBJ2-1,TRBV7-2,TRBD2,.,TGTGCCAGCAGCCGGACTAGCGGGAGTTACGAGCAGTTCTTC,CASSRTSGSYEQFF
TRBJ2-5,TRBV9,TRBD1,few,TGTGCCAGCAGCGTAGCCCCGGGACAGGGCGGGGAGACCCAGTACTTC,CASSVAPGQGGETQYF
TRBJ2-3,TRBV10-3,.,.,TGTGCCATCACGGGCGGGAATACGCAGTATTTT,CAITGGNTQYF
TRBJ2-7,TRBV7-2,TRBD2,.,TGTGCCAGCAGCTTAGACTCTAGCGGGAGGGCTCGCGAGCAGTACTTC,CASSLDSSGRAREQYF
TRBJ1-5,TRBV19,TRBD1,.,TGTGCCAGTATGCCAGGAGGGGGCGGGAATCAGCCCCAGCATTTT,CASMPGGGGNQPQHF
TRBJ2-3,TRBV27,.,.,TGTGCCAGCAGTCCCCCTCCCGGGCCTAGAGGGGGAGATACGCAGTATTTT,CASSPPPGPRGGDTQYF
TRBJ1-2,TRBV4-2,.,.,TGTGCCAGCAGCCAAGATCGAACAGCAAACTATGGCTACACCTTC,CASSQDRTANYGYTF
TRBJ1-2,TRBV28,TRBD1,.,TGTGCCAGCAGCGGGACAGGGAAGGGCTACACCTTC,CASSGTGKGYTF
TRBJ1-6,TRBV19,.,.,TGTGCCAGTAGTATAGATCTACAGGGACCCCTCCACTTT,CASSIDLQGPLHF
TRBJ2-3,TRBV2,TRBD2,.,TGTGCCAGCAGTGAGGGACTAGCGGTGGATTCAGATACGCAGTATTTT,CASSEGLAVDSDTQYF
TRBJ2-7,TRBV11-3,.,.,TGTGCCAGCAGCCTCGGGAGAACCTACGAGCAGTACTTC,CASSLGRTYEQYF
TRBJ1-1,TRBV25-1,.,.,TGTGCCAGCAGTGGGCAGGATGATTTATTCATGAACACTGAAGCTTTCTTT,CASSGQDDLFMNTEAFF
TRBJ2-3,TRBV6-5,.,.,TGTGCCAGCAGTTACTCGAAGCGGGCAGATACGCAGTATTTT,CASSYSKRADTQYF
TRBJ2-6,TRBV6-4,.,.,TGTGCCAGCAGTGACTCCCATTCTGGGGCCAACGTCCTGACTTTC,CASSDSHSGANVLTF
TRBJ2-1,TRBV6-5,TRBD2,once,TGTGCCAGCAGTTTGCCCGGACTAGAGGAGTTCTTC,CASSLPGLEEFF
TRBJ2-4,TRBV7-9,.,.,TGTGCCAGCAGCAGATGGGACCCAGGAGGGGACATTCAGTACTTC,CASSRWDPGGDIQYF
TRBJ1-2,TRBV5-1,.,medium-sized,TGCGCCAGCAGCTTGAAGGGAGTCTTGGACTTC,CASSLKGVLDF
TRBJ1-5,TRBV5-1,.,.,TGCGCCAGCAGCCCGGGTTCAGGGAGCAATCAGCCCCAGCATTTT,CASSPGSGSNQPQHF
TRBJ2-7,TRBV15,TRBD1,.,TGTGCCACCAGCAGATCGACAGGGGGCGACGAGCAGTACTTC,CATSRSTGGDEQYF
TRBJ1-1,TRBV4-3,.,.,TGCGCCAGCAGAGGGGGGGTGACTGAAGCTTTCTTT,CASRGGVTEAFF
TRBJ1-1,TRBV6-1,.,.,TGTGCCAGCGTAACTTTTCCTCAGGGGAACACTGAAGCTTTCTTT,CASVTFPQGNTEAFF
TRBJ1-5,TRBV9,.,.,TGTGCCAGCAGCGAGGGGGGGATTCATCAGCCCCAGCATTTT,CASSEGGIHQPQHF
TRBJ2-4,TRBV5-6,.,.,TGTGCCAGCAGCCTAGGGGATTTTCGGGGGAACCGGGACATTCAGTACTTC,CASSLGDFRGNRDIQYF
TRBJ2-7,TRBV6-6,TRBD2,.,TGTGCCAGCCGGGGGGAGAGGGGCGAGCAGTACTTC,CASRGERGEQYF
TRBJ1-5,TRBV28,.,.,TGTGCCAGCACAAAAAGGCCGGGATGGCAGACGTTCCCGAGGAGCAATCAGCCCCAGCATTTT,CASTKRPGWQTFPRSNQPQHF
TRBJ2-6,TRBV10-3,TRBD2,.,TGTGCCATCAGTCCGAGCGGGGCTGGGGCCAACGTCCTGACTTTC,CAISPSGAGANVLTF
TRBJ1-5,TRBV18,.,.,TGTGCCAGCTCAACTCAAGGCGCCAGGGTGGGCCAGCCCCAGCATTTT,CASSTQGARVGQPQHF